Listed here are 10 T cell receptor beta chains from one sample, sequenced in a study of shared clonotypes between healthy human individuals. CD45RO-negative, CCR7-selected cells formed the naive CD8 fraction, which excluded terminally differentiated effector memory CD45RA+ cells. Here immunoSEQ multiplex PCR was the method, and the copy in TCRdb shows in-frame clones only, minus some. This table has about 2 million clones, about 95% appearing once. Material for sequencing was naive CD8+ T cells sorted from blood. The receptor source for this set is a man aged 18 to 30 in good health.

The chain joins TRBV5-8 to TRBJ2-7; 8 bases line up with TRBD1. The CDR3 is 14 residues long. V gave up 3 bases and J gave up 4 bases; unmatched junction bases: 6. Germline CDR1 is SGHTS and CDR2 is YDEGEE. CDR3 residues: CASSWTGFRYEQYF. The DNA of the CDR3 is TGTGCCAGCAGCTGGACAGGGTTTCGGTACGAGCAGTACTTC.

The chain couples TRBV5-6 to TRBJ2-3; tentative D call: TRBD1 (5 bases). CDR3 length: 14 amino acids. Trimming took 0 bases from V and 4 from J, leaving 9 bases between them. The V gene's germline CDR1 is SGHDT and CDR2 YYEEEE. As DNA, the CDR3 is TGTGCCAGCAGCTTGGAGGTAGGGGCAGATACGCAGTATTTT. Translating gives CASSLEVGADTQYF.

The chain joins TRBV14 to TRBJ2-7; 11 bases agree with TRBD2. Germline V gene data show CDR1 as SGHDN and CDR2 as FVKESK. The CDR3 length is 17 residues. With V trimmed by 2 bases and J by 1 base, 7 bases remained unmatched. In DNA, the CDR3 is TGTGCCAGCAGCCAAACCCAGGGACTAGCGGCATCCTACGAGCAGTACTTC. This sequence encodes CASSQTQGLAASYEQYF.

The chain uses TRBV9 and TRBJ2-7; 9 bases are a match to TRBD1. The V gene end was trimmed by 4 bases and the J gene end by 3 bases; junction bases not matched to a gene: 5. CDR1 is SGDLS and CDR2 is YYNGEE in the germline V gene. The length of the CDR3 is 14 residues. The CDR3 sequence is CASSSRDRDYEQYF. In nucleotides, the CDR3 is TGTGCCAGCAGCTCCCGGGACAGGGACTACGAGCAGTACTTC.

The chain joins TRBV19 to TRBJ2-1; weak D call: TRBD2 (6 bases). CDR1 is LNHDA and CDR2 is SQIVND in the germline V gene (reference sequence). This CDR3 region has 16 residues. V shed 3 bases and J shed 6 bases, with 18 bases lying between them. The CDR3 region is CASSIGGWEMVNEQFF. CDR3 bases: TGTGCCAGTAGTATCGGAGGGTGGGAAATGGTCAATGAGCAGTTCTTC.

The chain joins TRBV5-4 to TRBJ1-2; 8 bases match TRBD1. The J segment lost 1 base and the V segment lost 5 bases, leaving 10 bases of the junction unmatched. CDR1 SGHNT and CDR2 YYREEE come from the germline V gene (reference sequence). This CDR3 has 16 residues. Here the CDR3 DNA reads TGTGCCAGCAGAAGAACCGGGACAGGTTTTAACTATGGCTACACCTTC. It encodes CASRRTGTGFNYGYTF. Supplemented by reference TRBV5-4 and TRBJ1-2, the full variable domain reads ETGVTQSPTHLIKTRGQQVTLRCSSQSGHNTVSWYQQALGQGPQFIFQYYREEENGRGNFPPRFSGLQFPNYSSELNVNALELDDSALYLCASRRTGTGFNYGYTFGSGTRLTVV.

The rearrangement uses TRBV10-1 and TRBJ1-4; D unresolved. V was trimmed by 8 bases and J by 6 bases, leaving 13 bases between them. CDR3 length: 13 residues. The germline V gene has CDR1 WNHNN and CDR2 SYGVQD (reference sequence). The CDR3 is CASQKGVDEKLFF. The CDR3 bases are TGCGCCAGCCAAAAGGGAGTCGATGAAAAACTGTTTTTT.

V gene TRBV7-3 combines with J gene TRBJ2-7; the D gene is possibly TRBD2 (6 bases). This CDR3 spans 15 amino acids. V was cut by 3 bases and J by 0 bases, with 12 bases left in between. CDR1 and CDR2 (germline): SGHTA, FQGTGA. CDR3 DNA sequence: TGTGCCAGCAGCTTGGGGGGAGGTCGCTCCTACGAGCAGTACTTC. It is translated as CASSLGGGRSYEQYF.

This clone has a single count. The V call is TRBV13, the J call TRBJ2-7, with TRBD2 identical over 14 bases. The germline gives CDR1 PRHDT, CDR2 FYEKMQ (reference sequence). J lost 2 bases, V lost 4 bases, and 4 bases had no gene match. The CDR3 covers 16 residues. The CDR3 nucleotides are TGTGCCAGCAGCTCGACTAGCGGGGGGGCAGCCTACGAGCAGTACTTC. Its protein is CASSSTSGGAAYEQYF.

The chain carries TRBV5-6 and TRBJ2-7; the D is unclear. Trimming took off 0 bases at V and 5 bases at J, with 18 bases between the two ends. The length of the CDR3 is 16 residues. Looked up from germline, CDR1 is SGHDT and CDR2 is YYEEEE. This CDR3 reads CASSLAKSLPMDEQYF. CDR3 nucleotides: TGTGCCAGCAGCTTGGCCAAGTCCCTCCCAATGGACGAGCAGTACTTC.